Shown below are 30 T cell receptor beta chains from a single sample sequenced in a study of read filtering for tumor transcriptome and immune sequencing. From about 400 ng of RNA, a library with molecular barcoded alpha/delta and beta/gamma adaptors was made. TCRdb fed the reads into MiXCR, producing one record per CDR3 protein. The profile covers about 58,000 distinct CDR3 sequences, with around an eighth appearing a single time and 16% taken by the ten largest. The source material was a population of CD138-negative cells sorted from bone marrow. The receptors shown here come from a donor aged 40 or older with multiple myeloma.

This clonotype was observed at least ten times. The rearrangement joins TRBV7-9 to TRBJ2-2, with D perhaps TRBD2 (6 bases). The CDR3 is made up of 15 amino acids. Germline CDR1 SEHNR, CDR2 FQNEAQ (reference sequence). Trimming took 4 bases from V and 5 from J, leaving 14 bases between them. This CDR3 reads CASSYDGTSTGELFF. CDR3 DNA: TGTGCCAGCAGCTACGACGGGACTTCGACCGGGGAGCTGTTTTTT.

This clonotype was picked up one time. A clone one base away is much larger, so this may be a read error. The chain uses TRBV6-5 and TRBJ2-3; D not certain. CDR1 MNHEY and CDR2 SVGAGI come from the germline V gene. The CDR3 has 13 amino acids. Here the CDR3 DNA reads TGTACCAGCTGCCAGGAAATTGCAGATACGCAGTATTTT. Residues: CTSCQEIADTQYF.

There are many counts of this clonotype. The CDR3 loop is CSARGLLAGGGNEQFF. As DNA, the CDR3 is TGCAGTGCTAGAGGCCTCCTGGCGGGGGGCGGGAATGAGCAGTTCTTC. The chain links TRBV20-1 to TRBJ2-1, with 8 bases identical to TRBD2. Germline lookup yields CDR1 DFQATT and CDR2 SNEGSKA (reference sequence). The CDR3 length is 16 residues. Unmatched junction bases numbered 12, after V lost 1 base and J lost 7 bases.

This clonotype was recorded at least ten times. This rearrangement joins TRBV7-2 to TRBJ2-1, with a weak D call TRBD1 (6 bases). The CDR3 extends over 14 amino acids. V was cut by 3 bases and J by 2 bases, with 8 bases left in between. Germline V lookup: CDR1 SGHTA, CDR2 FQGNSA. The CDR3 region is CASSFGQTYNEQFF. The CDR3 DNA is TGTGCCAGCAGCTTCGGACAGACCTACAATGAGCAGTTCTTC.

This clonotype has at least ten counts. The chain couples TRBV5-6 to TRBJ2-1; TRBD1 matches at 7 bases. This CDR3 contains 13 residues. The ends lost 1 base at V and 9 bases at J; junction bases unmatched: 4. CDR1 is SGHDT and CDR2 is YYEEEE in the germline V gene. The CDR3 loop reads CASSLLGGGEQFF. The CDR3 DNA sequence: TGTGCCAGCAGCTTGTTAGGGGGCGGTGAGCAGTTCTTC.

This clonotype was found many times. The chain recombines TRBV2 with TRBJ2-5; a weak D match, TRBD1 (6 bases). This CDR3 region has 15 residues. The V gene's germline CDR1 is SNHLY and CDR2 FYNNEI. Trimming shortened V by 2 bases and J by 1 base, and 11 bases separated the two germline ends. In DNA, the CDR3 is TGTGCCAGCAGTGAAATGGCAGGGGCCCAAGAGACCCAGTACTTC. The encoded protein is CASSEMAGAQETQYF.

There are many counts of this clonotype. This chain uses TRBV3-1 with TRBJ2-1, with 7 bases identical to TRBD2. The CDR3 has 15 residues. Germline lookup yields CDR1 LGHDT and CDR2 YNNKEL (reference sequence). V lost 6 bases to trimming and J lost 8 bases; unmatched junction nucleotides: 13. As DNA, the CDR3 is TGTGCCAGCAGGCACGGACTAGAAGTGGGGTATGAGCAGTTCTTC. Its protein product is CASRHGLEVGYEQFF.

As concerns this clonotype: A read error is possible here, since a much larger clone lies one base away. The chain employs TRBV5-5 and TRBJ1-1; possibly TRBD1 for D (5 bases). V was trimmed by 3 bases and J by 6 bases, leaving 18 bases between them. The CDR3 covers 15 residues. Germline V gene data show CDR1 as SGHKS and CDR2 as YYEKEE (reference sequence). The CDR3 loop is CASSYRQKPNAEAFF. DNA of the CDR3: TGTGCCAGCAGCTACCGACAGAAGCCAAACGCTGAAGCTTTCTTT. Together with reference TRBV5-5 and TRBJ1-1, the CDR3 gives the full variable domain: DAGVTQSPTHLIKTRGQQVTLRCSPISGHKSVSWYQQVLGQGPQFIFQYYEKEERGRGNFPDRFSARQFPNYSSELNVNALLLGDSALYLCASSYRQKPNAEAFFGQGTRLTVV.

Comment on this clonotype: This likely stems from a read error, as it lies one base from a far larger clone. The conserved phenylalanine or tryptophan normally closing the CDR3 is absent here, so this likely arose from a read error. V and J are TRBV11-1 and TRBJ1-5; tentative D call: TRBD1 (5 bases). Germline-derived CDR1 and CDR2 are SGHAT and FQDESV (reference sequence). The CDR3 contains 16 residues. The V and J ends lost 5 bases and 9 bases respectively, with 23 bases between them. CDR3 protein: CASSTDSVPINGPQHL. In DNA form, the CDR3 reads TGTGCCAGCAGCACCGACAGTGTTCCCATAAACGGGCCCCAGCATTTG.

The chain joins TRBV7-9 to TRBJ1-1; D might be TRBD1 (6 bases). In germline, CDR1 is SEHNR, CDR2 FQNEAQ (reference sequence). This CDR3 comprises 16 residues. V lost 8 bases and J 3 bases, leaving 22 bases between the germline ends. The CDR3 nucleotides read TGTGCCAGCGGCCCTAGGGGGACGGATCTGGACACTGAAGCTTTCTTT. It translates to CASGPRGTDLDTEAFF.

This clonotype was picked up many times. This chain links TRBV12-3 or TRBV12-4 with TRBJ2-7, with D perhaps matching TRBD2 (7 bases). The V end was cut by 5 bases, the J end by 7 bases, with 18 bases between. There are 14 residues in the CDR3. CDR3 DNA sequence: TGTGCCAGCAGTCCCAGCGGGACACGGAAAGAGCAGTACTTC. This translates into CASSPSGTRKEQYF.

This clonotype was seen many times. V and J are TRBV20-1 and TRBJ2-3; 9 bases line up with TRBD1. The length of the CDR3 is 15 residues. Germline-derived CDR1 and CDR2 are DFQATT and SNEGSKA (reference sequence). V shed 6 bases and J 2 bases; nucleotides not matched to a gene: 9. CDR3 coding DNA: TGCAGTGCAACTACCGGGACAGGGAACACAGATACGCAGTATTTT. Protein: CSATTGTGNTDTQYF.

This clonotype was seen repeatedly, ten times or more. The V gene is TRBV3-1, the J gene TRBJ2-2; D not resolved. This CDR3 is built from 15 residues. V lost 7 bases, J lost 4 bases, and 16 bases lay in between. Per germline, CDR1 LGHDT and CDR2 YNNKEL (reference sequence). DNA of the CDR3: TGTGCCAGCACCAAAAGAGATGGGCTCACCGGGGAGCTGTTTTTT. Translating it yields CASTKRDGLTGELFF. The entire variable domain, with the rest obtained from reference TRBV3-1 and TRBJ2-2, is as follows: DTAVSQTPKYLVTQMGNDKSIKCEQNLGHDTMYWYKQDSKKFLKIMFSYNNKELIINETVPNRFSPKSPDKAHLNLHINSLELGDSAVYFCASTKRDGLTGELFFGEGSRLTVL.

In its sample, this clonotype was seen many times. V usage is TRBV6-5 and J usage is TRBJ1-4; D call uncertain. From germline, CDR1 is MNHEY and CDR2 SVGAGI. This CDR3 comprises 15 residues. Trimming left V 1 base short and J 6 bases short, with 12 bases between. CDR3 sequence: CASSYYRAFDEKLFF. The CDR3 DNA follows: TGTGCCAGCAGTTACTATCGCGCTTTCGATGAAAAACTGTTTTTT.

This clonotype showed up just a few times. The chain joins TRBV5-1 to TRBJ1-5, with 8 bases identical to TRBD1. Germline values: CDR1 SGHRS, CDR2 YFSETQ. This CDR3 contains 16 residues. Unmatched junction bases numbered 9, after V lost 0 bases and J lost 7 bases. CDR3 sequence (DNA): TGCGCCAGCAGCTTGGATGGGACAGGACCGGGACAGCCCCAGCATTTT. Its translation: CASSLDGTGPGQPQHF.

This clonotype appeared many times. This chain uses TRBV6-6 with TRBJ1-5; TRBD1 might be the D (5 bases). CDR3 length: 21 amino acids. V was cut by 7 bases and J by 7 bases, with 38 bases left in between. In germline, CDR1 is MNHNY, CDR2 SVGAGI (reference sequence). The CDR3 bases are TGTGCCAGCACCGCCGGCGGGGCCAGAGGATACATGGGCCGAAGTATCCAGCCCCAGCATTTT. Amino acids: CASTAGGARGYMGRSIQPQHF.

This clonotype was detected many times. The chain links TRBV5-1 to TRBJ2-3; the D gene is possibly TRBD1 (6 bases). Germline lookup yields CDR1 SGHRS and CDR2 YFSETQ. CDR3 length: 15 residues. The V gene lost 2 bases and the J gene lost 2 bases, with 12 bases spanning the gap. The DNA of the CDR3 is TGCGCCAGCAGCTTTATTGGACAGCACACAGATACGCAGTATTTT. This sequence encodes CASSFIGQHTDTQYF.

This clonotype was observed many times. The chain employs TRBV6-2 or TRBV6-3 and TRBJ2-7; a weak D match, TRBD2 (6 bases). Germline values: CDR1 MNHEY, CDR2 SVGEGT. There are 13 residues in the CDR3. V shed 0 bases and J shed 5 bases, with 8 bases lying between them. CDR3 DNA: TGTGCCAGCAGTTACTCTGGCGGGAACGAGCAGTACTTC. This translates into CASSYSGGNEQYF.

This clonotype was seen ten or more times. The rearrangement links TRBV4-1 to TRBJ2-1, with 8 positions matching TRBD2. This CDR3 comprises 15 residues. Germline loops: CDR1 MGHRA, CDR2 YSYEKL. V trimming: 1 base; J trimming: 14 bases; junction bases outside the gene matches: 13. CDR3 nucleotide sequence: TGCGCCAGCAGCCAAGCCGGGGGGGGAAATCATTGGGAGTTCTTC. The encoded protein is CASSQAGGGNHWEFF.

The CDR3 coding sequence is TGCGCCAGCAATTTGACGGGGACAGGGAACACTGAAGCTTTCTTT. This codes for CASNLTGTGNTEAFF. The J gene is TRBJ1-1, the V gene TRBV5-1; 8 bases map to TRBD1. Germline-derived CDR1 and CDR2 are SGHRS and YFSETQ. This CDR3 contains 15 residues. V gave up 6 bases and J gave up 1 base; unmatched junction bases: 8.

The sample holds many counts of this clonotype. The chain combines TRBV5-1 with TRBJ2-5; the D is unclear. Germline V gene sequence: CDR1 SGHRS, CDR2 YFSETQ. V was cut by 7 bases and J by 3 bases, with 10 bases left in between. The CDR3 spans 12 residues. The CDR3 DNA reads as TGCGCCAGCTCAGAGCAGAAAGAGACCCAGTACTTC. Protein product: CASSEQKETQYF.

This clonotype was picked up many times. The rearrangement joins TRBV7-9 to TRBJ2-7, with D tentatively TRBD1 or TRBD2 (5 bases each). Trimming left V 0 bases short and J 7 bases short, with 13 bases between. Germline V gives CDR1 SEHNR, CDR2 FQNEAQ (reference sequence). This CDR3 is 14 amino acids long. CDR3 region: CASSLAGPGTEQYF. As DNA, the CDR3 is TGTGCCAGCAGCTTAGCGGGACCGGGGACGGAGCAGTACTTC. Filled out from reference TRBV7-9 and TRBJ2-7, the complete variable domain reads DTGVSQNPRHKITKRGQNVTFRCDPISEHNRLYWYRQTLGQGPEFLTYFQNEAQLEKSRLLSDRFSAERPKGSFSTLEIQRTEQGDSAMYLCASSLAGPGTEQYFGPGTRLTVT.

The chain uses TRBV4-1 and TRBJ2-7, with D possibly matching TRBD2 (6 bases). The CDR3 is 14 amino acids. CDR1 and CDR2 from the germline V gene are MGHRA and YSYEKL. V lost 4 bases, J lost 8 bases, and 18 bases lay in between. The CDR3 loop reads CASSLRDSGHKQYF. CDR3 sequence (DNA): TGCGCCAGCAGCCTCCGGGACTCAGGGCACAAGCAGTACTTC.

Comments on this clonotype: A much larger clone is a single base away; this may be a read error. The V and J genes are TRBV6-1 and TRBJ2-4, with a weak D call TRBD2 (5 bases). The length of the CDR3 is 16 residues. CDR1 and CDR2 from the germline V gene are MNHNS and SASEGT. With 2 bases removed from V and 2 bases from J, the gap between germline ends came to 13 bases. CDR3: CASSELGRGSKNIQYF. The CDR3 nucleotides read TGTGCCAGCAGTGAATTAGGTCGGGGATCCAAAAACATTCAGTACTTC.

This clonotype was seen ten or more times. This chain links TRBV29-1 with TRBJ1-1, with TRBD1 matching 9 bases. V dropped 7 bases and J dropped 3; count of bases not matched to a gene: 6. Germline assignment: CDR1 SQVTM and CDR2 ANQGSEA. This CDR3 has 13 residues. CDR3 coding DNA: TGCAGCGGTAACAGGGGGCCAGACACTGAAGCTTTCTTT. This gives the protein CSGNRGPDTEAFF. Full variable domain (remainder filled in from reference TRBV29-1 and TRBJ1-1): SAVISQKPSRDICQRGTSLTIQCQVDSQVTMMFWYRQQPGQSLTLIATANQGSEATYESGFVIDKFPISRPNLTFSTLTVSNMSPEDSSIYLCSGNRGPDTEAFFGQGTRLTVV.

This clonotype has at least ten counts. DNA of the CDR3: TGTGCCACCAGTGGGGGAGGGGGATCCTACAATGAGCAGTTCTTC. Translating it yields CATSGGGGSYNEQFF. The chain is built from TRBV24-1 and TRBJ2-1, with D maybe TRBD2 (7 bases). CDR3 length equals 15 residues. Germline V gene sequence: CDR1 KGHDR, CDR2 SFDVKD. V shed 5 bases and J shed 1 base, with 11 bases lying between them.

This clonotype occurred a few times. The chain is built from TRBV11-3 and TRBJ2-3; D not resolved. Germline V gene lookup returns CDR1 SGHNT and CDR2 YENEEA. The ends were cut back, 3 bases at V and 0 bases at J, with 7 bases in the middle. This CDR3 is 14 amino acids long. CDR3 region: CASSFTSSTDTQYF. The CDR3 DNA reads TGTGCCAGCAGCTTTACCTCTAGCACAGATACGCAGTATTTT. Supplemented by reference TRBV11-3 and TRBJ2-3, the full variable domain reads EAGVVQSPRYKIIEKKQPVAFWCNPISGHNTLYWYLQNLGQGPELLIRYENEEAVDDSQLPKDRFSAERLKGVDSTLKIQPAELGDSAVYLCASSFTSSTDTQYFGPGTRLTVL.

This clonotype was recorded at least ten times. The chain's CDR3 is CASSRSTGTRPNTEAFF. The CDR3, as DNA: TGTGCCAGCTCACGATCGACGGGGACCCGCCCGAACACTGAAGCTTTCTTT. The chain carries TRBV18 and TRBJ1-1, with D possibly matching TRBD1 (5 bases). The CDR3 is 17 amino acids. The germline V gene encodes CDR1 KGHSH and CDR2 LQKENI. Trimming pared 4 bases from V and 1 base from J, leaving 19 bases between.

CDR3 nucleotide sequence: TGTGCCAGCAGCCAGGGTGTCAGGGGCACCGGGGAGCTGTTTTTT. Protein: CASSQGVRGTGELFF. V is TRBV7-3 and J is TRBJ2-2, with D maybe TRBD1 (6 bases). Germline loops: CDR1 SGHTA, CDR2 FQGTGA. CDR3 length: 15 residues. The V end was cut by 5 bases, the J end by 4 bases, with 14 bases between.

The chain is built from TRBV5-1 and TRBJ1-3; 9 bases fit TRBD1. Germline V gene lookup returns CDR1 SGHRS and CDR2 YFSETQ. The V segment lost 4 bases and the J segment 5 bases; nucleotides outside the gene matches: 7. The CDR3 has 15 amino acids. CDR3: CASSRRTGERNTIYF. The DNA for the CDR3 is TGCGCCAGCAGCCGGCGGACAGGGGAAAGAAACACCATATATTTT.